This passage covers 2 T cell receptor beta chains from one sample sequenced in a study of blood T cell repertoires in COVID-19. Sequenced by immunoSEQ multiplex PCR; TCRdb stores in-frame clones only, minus some. The table has just under 50,000 clones, roughly 90% seen once; the top ten hold roughly 4%. Sequencing was performed on peripheral blood. The receptor set was obtained from a human donor in a cohort sampled during active COVID-19.

This rearrangement joins TRBV2 to TRBJ2-1; a weak D match, TRBD2 (5 bases). Germline V CDR1 and CDR2: SNHLY, FYNNEI. The CDR3 consists of 13 residues. Trimming removed 8 bases from V and 0 bases from J, with 8 bases in between. CDR3 residues: CASERSSYNEQFF. DNA of the CDR3: TGTGCCAGCGAGCGGAGCTCCTACAATGAGCAGTTCTTC.

The genes are TRBV12-2 and TRBJ2-5; the D call TRBD2 from the table was never checked on the DNA. TRBV12-2 constitutes a pseudogene. The CDR3 runs to 18 residues. Here the CDR3 DNA reads TGTGCAAGTCGCTTAGCGGTGAGGACTAGCGGGAGAAGAGAGACCCAGTACTTC. It codes for CASRLAVRTSGRRETQYF.